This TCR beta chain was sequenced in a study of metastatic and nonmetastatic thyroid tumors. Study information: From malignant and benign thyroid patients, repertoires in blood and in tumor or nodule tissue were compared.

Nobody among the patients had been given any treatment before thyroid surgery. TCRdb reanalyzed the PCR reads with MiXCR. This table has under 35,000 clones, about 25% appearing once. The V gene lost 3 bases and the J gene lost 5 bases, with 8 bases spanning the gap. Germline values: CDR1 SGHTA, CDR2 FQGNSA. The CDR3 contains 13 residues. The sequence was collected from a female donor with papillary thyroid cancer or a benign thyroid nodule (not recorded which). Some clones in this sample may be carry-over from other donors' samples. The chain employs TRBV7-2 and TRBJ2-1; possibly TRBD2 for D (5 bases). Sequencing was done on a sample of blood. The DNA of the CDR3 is TGTGCCAGCAGCTTTACTAGGGACAATGAGCAGTTCTTC. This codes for CASSFTRDNEQFF.